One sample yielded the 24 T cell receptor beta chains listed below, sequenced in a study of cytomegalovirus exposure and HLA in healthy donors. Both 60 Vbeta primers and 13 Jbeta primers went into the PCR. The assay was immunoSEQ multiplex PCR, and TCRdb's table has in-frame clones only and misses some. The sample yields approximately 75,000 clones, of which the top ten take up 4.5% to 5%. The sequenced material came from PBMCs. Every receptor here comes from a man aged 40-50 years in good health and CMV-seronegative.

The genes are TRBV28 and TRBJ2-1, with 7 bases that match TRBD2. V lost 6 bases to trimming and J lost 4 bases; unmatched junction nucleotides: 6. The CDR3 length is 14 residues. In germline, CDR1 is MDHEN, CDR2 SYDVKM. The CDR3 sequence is CASSRRERYNEQFF. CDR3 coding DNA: TGTGCCAGCAGCAGGCGGGAGCGGTACAATGAGCAGTTCTTC. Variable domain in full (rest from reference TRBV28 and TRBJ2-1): DVKVTQSSRYLVKRTGEKVFLECVQDMDHENMFWYRQDPGLGLRLIYFSYDVKMKEKGDIPEGYSVSREKKERFSLILESASTNQTSMYLCASSRRERYNEQFFGPGTRLTVL.

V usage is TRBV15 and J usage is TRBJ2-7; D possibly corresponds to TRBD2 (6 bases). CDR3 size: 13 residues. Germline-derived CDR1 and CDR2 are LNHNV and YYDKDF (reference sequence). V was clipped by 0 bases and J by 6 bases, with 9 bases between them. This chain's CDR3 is CATSRDMGGEQYF. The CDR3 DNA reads TGTGCCACCAGCAGAGACATGGGGGGCGAGCAGTACTTC. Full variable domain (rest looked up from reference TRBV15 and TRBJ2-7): DAMVIQNPRYQVTQFGKPVTLSCSQTLNHNVMYWYQQKSSQAPKLLFHYYDKDFNNEADTPDNFQSRRPNTSFCFLDIRSPGLGDTAMYLCATSRDMGGEQYFGPGTRLTVT.

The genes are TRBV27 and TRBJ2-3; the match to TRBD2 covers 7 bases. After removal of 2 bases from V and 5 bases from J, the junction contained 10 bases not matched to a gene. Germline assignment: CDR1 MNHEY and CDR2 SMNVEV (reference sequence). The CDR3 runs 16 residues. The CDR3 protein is CASSLRLAEGGDTQYF. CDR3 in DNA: TGTGCCAGCAGTTTACGGCTAGCGGAGGGAGGAGATACGCAGTATTTT.

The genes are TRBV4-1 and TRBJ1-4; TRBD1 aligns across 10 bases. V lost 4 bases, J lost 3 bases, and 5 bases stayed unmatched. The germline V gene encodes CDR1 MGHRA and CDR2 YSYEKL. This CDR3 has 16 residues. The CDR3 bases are TGCGCCAGCAGCCTTCGACAGGGGGCGTCTAATGAAAAACTGTTTTTT. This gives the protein CASSLRQGASNEKLFF.

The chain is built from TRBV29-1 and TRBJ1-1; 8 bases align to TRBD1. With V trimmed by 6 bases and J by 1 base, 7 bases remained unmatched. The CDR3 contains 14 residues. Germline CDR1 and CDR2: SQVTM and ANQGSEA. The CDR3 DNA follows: TGCAGCGTGGAGGGACAGGACCCGAACACTGAAGCTTTCTTT. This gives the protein CSVEGQDPNTEAFF.

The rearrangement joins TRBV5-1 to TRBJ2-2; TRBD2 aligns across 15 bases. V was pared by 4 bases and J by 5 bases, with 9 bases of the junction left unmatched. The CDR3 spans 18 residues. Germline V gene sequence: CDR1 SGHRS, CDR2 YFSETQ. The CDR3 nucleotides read TGCGCCAGCAGCCCCCAGGGACTAGCGGGAGGAGGGACCGGGGAGCTGTTTTTT. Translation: CASSPQGLAGGGTGELFF.

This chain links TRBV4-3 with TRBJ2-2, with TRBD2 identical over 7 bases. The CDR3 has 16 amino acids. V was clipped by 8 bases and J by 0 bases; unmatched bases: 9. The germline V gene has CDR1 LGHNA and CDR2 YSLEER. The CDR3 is CASGVRSGTNTGELFF. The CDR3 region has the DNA TGCGCCAGCGGAGTGAGGAGCGGGACGAACACCGGGGAGCTGTTTTTT.

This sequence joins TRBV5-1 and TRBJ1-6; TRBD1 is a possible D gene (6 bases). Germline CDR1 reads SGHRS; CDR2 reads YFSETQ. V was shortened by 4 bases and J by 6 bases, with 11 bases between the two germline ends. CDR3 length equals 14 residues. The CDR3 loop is CASSGGQFNSPLHF. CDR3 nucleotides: TGCGCCAGCAGCGGGGGCCAGTTTAATTCACCCCTCCACTTT.

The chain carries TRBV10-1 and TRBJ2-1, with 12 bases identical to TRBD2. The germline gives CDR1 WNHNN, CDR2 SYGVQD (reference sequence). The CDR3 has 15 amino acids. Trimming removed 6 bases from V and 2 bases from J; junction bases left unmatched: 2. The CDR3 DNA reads TGCGCCAGCAGCCTAGCGGGGGGGCCCTACAATGAGCAGTTCTTC. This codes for CASSLAGGPYNEQFF.

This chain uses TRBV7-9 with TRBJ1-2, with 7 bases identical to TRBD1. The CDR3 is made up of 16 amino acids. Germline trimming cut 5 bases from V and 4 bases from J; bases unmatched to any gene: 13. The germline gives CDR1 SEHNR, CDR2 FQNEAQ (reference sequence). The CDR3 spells CASSPTGQSNFYGYTF. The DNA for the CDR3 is TGTGCCAGCAGCCCGACGGGACAGAGCAACTTCTATGGCTACACCTTC.

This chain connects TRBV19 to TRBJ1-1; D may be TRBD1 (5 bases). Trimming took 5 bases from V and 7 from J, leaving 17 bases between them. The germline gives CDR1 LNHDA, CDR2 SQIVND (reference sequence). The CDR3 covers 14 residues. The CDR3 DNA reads TGTGCCAGTAGTGACGCAGGGTACGTCGTTGAAGCTTTCTTT. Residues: CASSDAGYVVEAFF.

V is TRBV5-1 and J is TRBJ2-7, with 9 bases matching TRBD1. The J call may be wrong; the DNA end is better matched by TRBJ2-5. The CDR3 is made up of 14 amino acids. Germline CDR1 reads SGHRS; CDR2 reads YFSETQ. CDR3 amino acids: CASSFGQGYETQYF. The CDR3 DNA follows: TGCGCCAGCAGTTTTGGACAGGGGTACGAGACCCAGTACTTC.

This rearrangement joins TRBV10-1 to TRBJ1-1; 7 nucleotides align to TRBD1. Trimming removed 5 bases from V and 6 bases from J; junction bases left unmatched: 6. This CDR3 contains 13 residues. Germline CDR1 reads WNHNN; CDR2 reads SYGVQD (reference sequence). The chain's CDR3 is CASSYRGNSEAFF. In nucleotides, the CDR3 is TGCGCCAGCAGTTACAGGGGAAACTCTGAAGCTTTCTTT.

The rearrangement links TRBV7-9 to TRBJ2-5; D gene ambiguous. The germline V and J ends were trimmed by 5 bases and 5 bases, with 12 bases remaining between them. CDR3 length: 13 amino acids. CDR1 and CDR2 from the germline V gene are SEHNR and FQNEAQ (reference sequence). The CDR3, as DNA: TGTGCCAGCAGCCCCCCCGGTTGGGAGACCCAGTACTTC. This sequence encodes CASSPPGWETQYF.

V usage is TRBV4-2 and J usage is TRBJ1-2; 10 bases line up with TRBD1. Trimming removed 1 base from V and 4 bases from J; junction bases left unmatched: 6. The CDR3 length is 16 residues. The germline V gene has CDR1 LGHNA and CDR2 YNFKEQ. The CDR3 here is CASSQGRQGAFYGYTF. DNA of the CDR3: TGTGCCAGCAGCCAAGGGCGACAGGGGGCTTTCTATGGCTACACCTTC.

CDR3 amino acids: CASSLGGGRGGSSYNEQFF. CDR3 DNA: TGTGCCAGCAGCTTAGGGGGCGGGAGAGGTGGAAGCTCCTACAATGAGCAGTTCTTC. This sequence joins TRBV7-8 and TRBJ2-1; 7 nucleotides match TRBD2. The V gene's germline CDR1 is SGHVS and CDR2 FQNEAQ. The V gene end was trimmed by 1 base and the J gene end by 0 bases; junction bases not matched to a gene: 12. This CDR3 comprises 19 residues.

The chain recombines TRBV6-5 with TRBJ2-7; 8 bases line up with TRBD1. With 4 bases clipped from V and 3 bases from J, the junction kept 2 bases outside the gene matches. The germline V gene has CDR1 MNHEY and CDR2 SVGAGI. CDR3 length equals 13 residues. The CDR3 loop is CASSSGQGYEQYF. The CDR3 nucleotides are TGTGCCAGCAGTTCTGGACAGGGCTACGAGCAGTACTTC.

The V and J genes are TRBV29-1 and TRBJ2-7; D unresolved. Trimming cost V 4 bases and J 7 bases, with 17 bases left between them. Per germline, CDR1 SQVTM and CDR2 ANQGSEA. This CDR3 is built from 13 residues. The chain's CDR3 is CSVVGATTWEQYF. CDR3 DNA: TGCAGCGTTGTTGGCGCAACGACATGGGAGCAGTACTTC.

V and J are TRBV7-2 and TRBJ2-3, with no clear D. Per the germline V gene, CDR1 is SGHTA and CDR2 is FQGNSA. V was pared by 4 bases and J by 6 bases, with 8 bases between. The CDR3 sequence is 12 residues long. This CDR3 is CASSSLSDTQYF. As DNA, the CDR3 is TGTGCCAGCAGCTCCTTGTCGGATACGCAGTATTTT. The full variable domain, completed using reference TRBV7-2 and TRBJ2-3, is GAGVSQSPSNKVTEKGKDVELRCDPISGHTALYWYRQSLGQGLEFLIYFQGNSAPDKSGLPSDRFSAERTGGSVSTLTIQRTQQEDSAVYLCASSSLSDTQYFGPGTRLTVL.

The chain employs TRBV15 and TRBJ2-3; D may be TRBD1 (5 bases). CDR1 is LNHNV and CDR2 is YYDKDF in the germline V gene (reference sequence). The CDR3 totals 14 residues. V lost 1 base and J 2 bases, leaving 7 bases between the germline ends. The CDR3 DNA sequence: TGTGCCACCAGCAGAGTAGGGGCCACAGATACGCAGTATTTT. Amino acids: CATSRVGATDTQYF.

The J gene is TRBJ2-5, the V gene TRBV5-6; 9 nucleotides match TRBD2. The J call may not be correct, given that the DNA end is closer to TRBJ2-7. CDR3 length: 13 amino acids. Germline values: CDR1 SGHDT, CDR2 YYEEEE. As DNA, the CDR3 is TGTGCCAGTTTGCGGGGGGGGAGCTACGAGCAGTACTTC. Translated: CASLRGGSYEQYF.

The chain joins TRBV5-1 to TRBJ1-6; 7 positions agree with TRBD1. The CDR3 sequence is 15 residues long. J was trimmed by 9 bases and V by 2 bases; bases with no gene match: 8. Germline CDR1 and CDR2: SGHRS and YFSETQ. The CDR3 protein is CASSFQGDDGSPLHF. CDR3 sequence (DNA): TGCGCCAGCAGCTTCCAGGGGGACGACGGTTCACCCCTCCACTTT.

CDR3 loop: CAISGRQYGYTF. As DNA, the CDR3 is TGTGCCATCAGTGGGAGACAGTATGGCTACACCTTC. This chain links TRBV10-3 with TRBJ1-2, with D possibly TRBD1 on 5 matching bases. The V gene's germline CDR1 is ENHRY and CDR2 SYGVKD. V gave up 4 bases and J gave up 5 bases, with 8 bases separating them. The CDR3 contains 12 residues.

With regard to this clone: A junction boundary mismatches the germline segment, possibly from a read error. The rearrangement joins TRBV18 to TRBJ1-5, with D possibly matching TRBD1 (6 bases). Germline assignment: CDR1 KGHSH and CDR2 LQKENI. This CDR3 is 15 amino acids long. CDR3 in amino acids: CASSPSGVLEQPRHF. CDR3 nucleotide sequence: TGTGCCAGCTCACCATCAGGGGTTCTGGAGCAGCCCCGGCATTTT.